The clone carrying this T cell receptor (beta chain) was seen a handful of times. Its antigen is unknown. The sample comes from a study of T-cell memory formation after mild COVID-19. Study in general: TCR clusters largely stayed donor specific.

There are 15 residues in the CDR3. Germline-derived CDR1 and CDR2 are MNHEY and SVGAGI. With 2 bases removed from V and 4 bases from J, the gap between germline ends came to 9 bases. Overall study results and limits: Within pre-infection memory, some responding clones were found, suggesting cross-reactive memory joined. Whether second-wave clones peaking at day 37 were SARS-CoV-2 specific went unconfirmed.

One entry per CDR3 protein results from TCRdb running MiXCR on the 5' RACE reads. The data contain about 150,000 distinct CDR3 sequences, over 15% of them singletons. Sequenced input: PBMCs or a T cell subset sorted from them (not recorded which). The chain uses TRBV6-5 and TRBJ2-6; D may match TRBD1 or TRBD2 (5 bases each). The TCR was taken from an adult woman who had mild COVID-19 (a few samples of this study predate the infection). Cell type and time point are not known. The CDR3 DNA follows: TGTGCCAGCAGTTACGAGGGGCCAGGGGCCAACGTCCTGACTTTC. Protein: CASSYEGPGANVLTF.